This T cell receptor beta chain was identified during a study of high-grade serous ovarian cancer treatment subgroups. Overall study: Samples averaged about 15,000 reads and about 7,500 unique TCR beta rearrangements. Points from the study as a whole: These tumor repertoires lack spatial information from bulk sequencing. Same-patient tumor repertoires overlapped at roughly 0.095 to 0.8; different patients barely overlapped. Clonal relatedness tracked neoantigen level, and by trend copy number and mutation load.

The CDR3 sequence is 13 residues long. Profiling relied on immunoSEQ multiplex PCR, and the TCRdb table lists in-frame clones only, not all of them. The sample holds about 1,600 clones; about four fifths are singletons and the top ten take over 35%. The tumor samples were collected prior to definitive surgery or chemotherapy. On this clone itself: The antigen remains unidentified.

This clonotype originated in a human donor with high-grade serous ovarian cancer. This rearrangement joins TRBV21-1 to TRBJ2-1; the table's D call, TRBD2, was not checked against the DNA. TRBV21-1 is a recognized pseudogene. The sequenced sample was tumor tissue. The CDR3 region has the DNA TGTGCCAGCAGCAAAAAGGGACTAGTGGTCCAGTTCTTC. Its protein product is CASSKKGLVVQFF.